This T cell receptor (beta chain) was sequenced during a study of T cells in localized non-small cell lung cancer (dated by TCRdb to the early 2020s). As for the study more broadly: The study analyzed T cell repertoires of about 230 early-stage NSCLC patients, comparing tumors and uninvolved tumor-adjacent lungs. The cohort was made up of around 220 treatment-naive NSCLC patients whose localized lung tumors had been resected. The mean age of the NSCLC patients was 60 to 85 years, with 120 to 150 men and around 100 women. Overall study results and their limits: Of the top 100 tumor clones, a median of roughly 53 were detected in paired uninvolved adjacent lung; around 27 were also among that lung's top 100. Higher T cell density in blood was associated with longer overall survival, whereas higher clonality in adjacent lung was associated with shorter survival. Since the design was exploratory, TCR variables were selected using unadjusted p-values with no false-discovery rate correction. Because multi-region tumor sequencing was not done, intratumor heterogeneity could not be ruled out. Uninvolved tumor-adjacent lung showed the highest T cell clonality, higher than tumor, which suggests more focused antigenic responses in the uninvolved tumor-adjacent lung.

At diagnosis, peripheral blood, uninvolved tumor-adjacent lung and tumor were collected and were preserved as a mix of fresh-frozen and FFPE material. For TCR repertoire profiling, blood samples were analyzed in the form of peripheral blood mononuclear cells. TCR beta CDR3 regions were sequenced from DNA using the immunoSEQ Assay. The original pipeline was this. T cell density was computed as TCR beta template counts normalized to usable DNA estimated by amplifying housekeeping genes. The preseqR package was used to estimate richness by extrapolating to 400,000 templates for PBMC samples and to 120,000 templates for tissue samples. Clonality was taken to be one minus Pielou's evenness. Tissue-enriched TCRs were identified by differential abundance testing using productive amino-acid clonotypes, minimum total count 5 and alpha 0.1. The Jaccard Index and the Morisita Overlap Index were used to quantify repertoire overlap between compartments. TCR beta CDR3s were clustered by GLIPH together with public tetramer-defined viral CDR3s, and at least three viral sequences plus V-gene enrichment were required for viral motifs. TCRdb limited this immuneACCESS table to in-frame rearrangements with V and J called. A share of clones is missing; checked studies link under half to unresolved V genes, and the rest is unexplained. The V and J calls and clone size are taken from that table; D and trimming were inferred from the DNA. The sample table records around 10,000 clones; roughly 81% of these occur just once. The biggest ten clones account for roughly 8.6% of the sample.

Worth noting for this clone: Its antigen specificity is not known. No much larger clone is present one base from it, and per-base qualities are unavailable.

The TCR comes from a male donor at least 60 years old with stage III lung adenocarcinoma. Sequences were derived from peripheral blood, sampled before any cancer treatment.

The CDR3 reads CASSLLIQGITGNTIYF. At the DNA level, the sequence is TGTGCCAGCAGCCTCCTTATACAGGGAATTACAGGAAACACCATATATTTT. The V and J segments used are TRBV11-2 and TRBJ1-3, with TRBD1 perhaps the D gene, on 6 matching bases. V and J lose 5 bases and 4 bases, and a span of 21 bases separates them. The CDR1 and CDR2 encoded by the germline V gene are SGHAT and FQNNGV. The CDR3 starts with the cysteine, ends with the phenylalanine, and has 17 residues. Just CDR3 DNA is preserved here, 51 bases in frame from base 1.